Each of the 26 T cell receptor beta chains below was sequenced from the same sample in a study of cytomegalovirus exposure and HLA in healthy donors. PCR amplification relied on 60 Vbeta primers (plus 13 Jbeta primers). Sequencing used immunoSEQ multiplex PCR; TCRdb keeps in-frame clones, though not all of them. The table includes roughly 120,000 clones, around three quarters detected once. The sequencing input was PBMCs. These receptors were taken from a woman in her fifties or sixties in good health and CMV-seropositive.

The chain carries TRBV27 and TRBJ2-6; unclear D gene. The germline CDR1 and CDR2 sequences are MNHEY and SMNVEV (reference sequence). Trimming left V 5 bases short and J 1 base short, with 9 bases between. The CDR3 covers 15 residues. The CDR3 here is CASSPFISGANVLTF. As DNA, the CDR3 is TGTGCCAGCAGTCCCTTTATTTCTGGGGCCAACGTCCTGACTTTC.

CDR3 protein: CASSLTGTSGSQETQYF. As DNA, the CDR3 is TGTGCCAGCAGCTTAACCGGGACTAGCGGGAGTCAAGAGACCCAGTACTTC. The chain joins TRBV7-8 to TRBJ2-5; TRBD2 agrees at 14 bases. The CDR3 is made up of 17 amino acids. The germline V gene encodes CDR1 SGHVS and CDR2 FQNEAQ. Unmatched junction bases numbered 4, after V lost 2 bases and J lost 2 bases.

This clone was picked up a small number of times. For the CDR3, the DNA is TGTGCCACCAGCAGAGATCGTAACAGGGGGCGATACAATGAGCAGTTCTTC. Residues: CATSRDRNRGRYNEQFF. The chain is built from TRBV15 and TRBJ2-1, with 9 bases aligning to TRBD1. Unmatched junction bases numbered 7, after V lost 0 bases and J lost 4 bases. There are 17 residues in the CDR3. CDR1 and CDR2 from the germline V gene are LNHNV and YYDKDF (reference sequence).

V gene TRBV5-1 combines with J gene TRBJ2-1, with D possibly being TRBD2 (6 bases). Trimming stripped 2 bases from V and 0 bases from J, with 9 bases between. CDR1 is SGHRS and CDR2 is YFSETQ in the germline V gene. The CDR3 extends over 15 amino acids. The CDR3: CASSFGGDSYNEQFF. CDR3 sequence (DNA): TGCGCCAGCAGCTTCGGGGGAGACTCCTACAATGAGCAGTTCTTC. The whole variable domain, remainder taken from reference TRBV5-1 and TRBJ2-1, is KAGVTQTPRYLIKTRGQQVTLSCSPISGHRSVSWYQQTPGQGLQFLFEYFSETQRNKGNFPGRFSGRQFSNSRSEMNVSTLELGDSALYLCASSFGGDSYNEQFFGPGTRLTVL.

This clone was seen a few times. V usage is TRBV30 and J usage is TRBJ2-5; TRBD1 might be the D (5 bases). The V gene lost 0 bases and the J gene lost 0 bases, with 5 bases spanning the gap. From germline, CDR1 is GTSNPN and CDR2 SVGIG (reference sequence). The CDR3 is made up of 13 amino acids. This CDR3 reads CAWSVDNQETQYF. The CDR3, as DNA: TGTGCCTGGAGTGTGGACAACCAAGAGACCCAGTACTTC. Together with reference TRBV30 and TRBJ2-5, the CDR3 gives the full variable domain: SQTIHQWPATLVQPVGSPLSLECTVEGTSNPNLYWYRQAAGRGLQLLFYSVGIGQISSEVPQNLSASRPQDRQFILSSKKLLLSDSGFYLCAWSVDNQETQYFGPGTRLLVL.

V gene TRBV4-1 combines with J gene TRBJ2-3; 14 nucleotides agree with TRBD2. CDR1 and CDR2 from the germline V gene are MGHRA and YSYEKL. CDR3 length: 17 amino acids. The V gene end was trimmed by 2 bases and the J gene end by 4 bases; junction bases not matched to a gene: 5. In DNA form, the CDR3 reads TGCGCCAGCAGCCAAACCGGACTAGCGGGAGGTTCAGATACGCAGTATTTT. As protein: CASSQTGLAGGSDTQYF.

The chain links TRBV11-2 to TRBJ2-7, with unresolved D. CDR3 length equals 14 residues. The V end lost 1 base, the J end lost 0 bases, and 7 bases lay between the germline ends. Per germline, CDR1 SGHAT and CDR2 FQNNGV. In nucleotides, the CDR3 is TGTGCCAGCAGCTTAGGACACTCCTCCTACGAGCAGTACTTC. Protein product: CASSLGHSSYEQYF.

The gene calls are TRBV28 and TRBJ2-5; TRBD2 agrees at 8 bases. Germline values: CDR1 MDHEN, CDR2 SYDVKM. The CDR3 has 16 amino acids. The trim removed 6 bases at V and 5 bases at J, leaving 14 bases unmatched. The DNA of the CDR3 is TGTGCCAGCAGCCATACGGGACTAGGATCGCGTGAGACCCAGTACTTC. Translation: CASSHTGLGSRETQYF.

This rearrangement joins TRBV6-6 to TRBJ1-3; 8 bases map to TRBD1. CDR3 length: 14 residues. Trimming removed 10 bases from V and 2 bases from J; junction bases left unmatched: 7. Germline assignment: CDR1 MNHNY and CDR2 SVGAGI (reference sequence). The CDR3: CATHTGGPGNTIYF. In DNA form, the CDR3 reads TGTGCCACCCACACAGGGGGGCCTGGAAACACCATATATTTT.

V and J are TRBV30 and TRBJ2-1; D call uncertain. This CDR3 spans 11 amino acids. The V gene's germline CDR1 is GTSNPN and CDR2 SVGIG (reference sequence). V was cut by 0 bases and J by 10 bases, with 7 bases left in between. CDR3 residues: CAWSVAAEQFF. CDR3 DNA: TGTGCCTGGAGTGTTGCGGCGGAGCAGTTCTTC.

The rearrangement links TRBV7-3 to TRBJ2-1; 9 nucleotides align to TRBD1. This CDR3 comprises 15 residues. Germline V gene lookup returns CDR1 SGHTA and CDR2 FQGTGA. Germline trimming cut 2 bases from V and 6 bases from J; bases unmatched to any gene: 5. The CDR3 DNA reads TGTGCCAGCAGCTTAGGGACAGGGATTTCCAATGAGCAGTTCTTC. Encoded protein: CASSLGTGISNEQFF.

The V gene is TRBV7-6, the J gene TRBJ2-1, with 9 bases that match TRBD1. This CDR3 is 16 amino acids long. Germline-derived CDR1 and CDR2 are SGHVS and FNYEAQ. Trimming removed 0 bases from V and 5 bases from J; junction bases left unmatched: 5. DNA of the CDR3: TGTGCCAGCAGCTTAGCTCAGGACAGGGGCCACAATGAGCAGTTCTTC. This encodes CASSLAQDRGHNEQFF.

The rearrangement links TRBV7-2 to TRBJ2-7; possibly TRBD1 for D (6 bases). This CDR3 is built from 13 residues. The germline V and J ends were trimmed by 5 bases and 2 bases, with 10 bases remaining between them. Germline V gene data show CDR1 as SGHTA and CDR2 as FQGNSA. The CDR3 sequence is CASSPQGTYEQYF. CDR3 sequence (DNA): TGTGCCAGCAGCCCTCAGGGGACCTACGAGCAGTACTTC.

The rearrangement links TRBV18 to TRBJ1-2, with no clear D. The V and J ends lost 2 bases and 8 bases respectively, with 18 bases between them. The germline CDR1 and CDR2 sequences are KGHSH and LQKENI. This CDR3 contains 15 residues. The CDR3 DNA follows: TGTGCCAGCTCACCAGGCGAATCGGCCCGGAGAGGCTACACCTTC. Translation gives CASSPGESARRGYTF.

V usage is TRBV9 and J usage is TRBJ2-5, with 11 bases matching TRBD2. The CDR3 spans 15 residues. The J segment lost 5 bases and the V segment lost 4 bases, leaving 7 bases of the junction unmatched. Germline V gene lookup returns CDR1 SGDLS and CDR2 YYNGEE. CDR3 protein: CASSLSGGAWETQYF. CDR3 DNA: TGTGCCAGCAGCCTTAGCGGGGGGGCCTGGGAGACCCAGTACTTC. Filled out from reference TRBV9 and TRBJ2-5, the complete variable domain reads DSGVTQTPKHLITATGQRVTLRCSPRSGDLSVYWYQQSLDQGLQFLIQYYNGEERAKGNILERFSAQQFPDLHSELNLSSLELGDSALYFCASSLSGGAWETQYFGPGTRLLVL.

Only a few counts were recorded for this clone. The chain joins TRBV5-1 to TRBJ2-5, with D maybe TRBD2 (6 bases). The CDR3 runs to 13 residues. CDR1 is SGHRS and CDR2 is YFSETQ in the germline V gene. V was shortened by 4 bases and J by 2 bases, with 9 bases between the two germline ends. CDR3 sequence: CASSPGTQETQYF. CDR3 sequence (DNA): TGCGCCAGCAGCCCGGGGACTCAAGAGACCCAGTACTTC. Full variable domain (outside the CDR3, taken from reference TRBV5-1 and TRBJ2-5): KAGVTQTPRYLIKTRGQQVTLSCSPISGHRSVSWYQQTPGQGLQFLFEYFSETQRNKGNFPGRFSGRQFSNSRSEMNVSTLELGDSALYLCASSPGTQETQYFGPGTRLLVL.

The rearrangement joins TRBV6-5 to TRBJ1-2; 7 nucleotides match TRBD1. Germline assignment: CDR1 MNHEY and CDR2 SVGAGI. V shed 5 bases and J 6 bases; nucleotides not matched to a gene: 9. This CDR3 region has 14 residues. CDR3 protein: CASSPDRSLDGYTF. The CDR3 DNA sequence: TGTGCCAGCAGTCCGGACAGGAGCCTAGATGGCTACACCTTC.

This chain joins TRBV4-1 and TRBJ2-7; D uncertain. V lost 0 bases to trimming and J lost 2 bases, with 11 bases between them. Germline V CDR1 and CDR2: MGHRA, YSYEKL. The CDR3 runs 15 residues. CDR3 amino acids: CASSQDSARTYEQYF. CDR3 sequence (DNA): TGCGCCAGCAGCCAAGATTCGGCCAGGACCTACGAGCAGTACTTC.

This clone has a handful of counts. CDR3 sequence reads: CASSEAGGSGANVLTF. In DNA form, the CDR3 reads TGTGCCAGCAGTGAAGCGGGGGGCTCTGGGGCCAACGTCCTGACTTTC. The chain combines TRBV2 with TRBJ2-6, with a tentative D call TRBD2 (6 bases). Germline-derived CDR1 and CDR2 are SNHLY and FYNNEI. This CDR3 is 16 amino acids long. Trimming took off 0 bases at V and 0 bases at J, with 6 bases between the two ends.

The V gene is TRBV7-2, the J gene TRBJ1-1; 7 nucleotides agree with TRBD1. The germline V gene encodes CDR1 SGHTA and CDR2 FQGNSA. The CDR3 runs to 14 residues. The V segment lost 11 bases and the J segment 1 base; nucleotides outside the gene matches: 10. The CDR3 spells CAHGAGTANTEAFF. In DNA form, the CDR3 reads TGTGCCCACGGCGCCGGGACAGCGAACACTGAAGCTTTCTTT.

This rearrangement joins TRBV7-9 to TRBJ2-3, with TRBD2 as a possible D gene (8 bases). The CDR3 loop spans 16 amino acids. Germline V gives CDR1 SEHNR, CDR2 FQNEAQ (reference sequence). V shed 1 base and J shed 4 bases, with 15 bases lying between them. The CDR3 DNA is TGTGCCAGCAGCTTAGTAATTAGCGGGACAGCAGATACGCAGTATTTT. This encodes CASSLVISGTADTQYF.

The chain has TRBV27 and TRBJ1-6; 9 bases agree with TRBD1. The germline gives CDR1 MNHEY, CDR2 SMNVEV (reference sequence). The V segment lost 10 bases and the J segment 7 bases; nucleotides outside the gene matches: 11. The CDR3 is 15 amino acids. CDR3 in DNA: TGTGCCACCCAACCGGGACAGGGCCTAAATTCACCCCTCCACTTT. Translated, it gives CATQPGQGLNSPLHF.

The gene calls are TRBV21-1 and TRBJ1-1; the table's D gene call, TRBD1, was not cross checked with the DNA. TRBV21-1 has pseudogene status. The CDR3 contains 16 residues. The CDR3 loop is CASSKVAGAWDTEAFF. The CDR3 DNA follows: TGTGCCAGCAGCAAAGTGGCAGGGGCCTGGGACACTGAAGCTTTCTTT.

Worth noting for this clone: This same CDR3 is encoded by further DNA sequences in the sample. The rearrangement joins TRBV7-2 to TRBJ2-7, with 9 positions matching TRBD2. This CDR3 is 16 amino acids long. The V gene's germline CDR1 is SGHTA and CDR2 FQGNSA. V shed 5 bases and J 7 bases; nucleotides not matched to a gene: 15. DNA of the CDR3: TGTGCCAGCAGCCAGGGGGTAGCGGGGGCCTCAGGGGAGCAGTACTTC. Translated, it gives CASSQGVAGASGEQYF.

This clone was observed once. The genes are TRBV11-2 and TRBJ1-3, with D unclear. The CDR3 extends over 17 amino acids. The germline V gene encodes CDR1 SGHAT and CDR2 FQNNGV. The germline V and J ends were trimmed by 1 base and 2 bases, with 15 bases remaining between them. CDR3 DNA: TGTGCCAGCAGCTTAGGGAGAGGAGAACTTCCTGGAAACACCATATATTTT. Encoded protein: CASSLGRGELPGNTIYF.

J is TRBJ2-1 and V is TRBV19; 7 positions agree with TRBD2. The junction had 5 bases not matched to a gene; V was cut back by 4 bases and J by 11 bases. CDR1 and CDR2 (germline): LNHDA, SQIVND (reference sequence). CDR3 length equals 12 residues. CDR3 loop: CASSTKSGKQFF. DNA of the CDR3: TGTGCCAGTAGTACCAAAAGCGGGAAGCAGTTCTTC.